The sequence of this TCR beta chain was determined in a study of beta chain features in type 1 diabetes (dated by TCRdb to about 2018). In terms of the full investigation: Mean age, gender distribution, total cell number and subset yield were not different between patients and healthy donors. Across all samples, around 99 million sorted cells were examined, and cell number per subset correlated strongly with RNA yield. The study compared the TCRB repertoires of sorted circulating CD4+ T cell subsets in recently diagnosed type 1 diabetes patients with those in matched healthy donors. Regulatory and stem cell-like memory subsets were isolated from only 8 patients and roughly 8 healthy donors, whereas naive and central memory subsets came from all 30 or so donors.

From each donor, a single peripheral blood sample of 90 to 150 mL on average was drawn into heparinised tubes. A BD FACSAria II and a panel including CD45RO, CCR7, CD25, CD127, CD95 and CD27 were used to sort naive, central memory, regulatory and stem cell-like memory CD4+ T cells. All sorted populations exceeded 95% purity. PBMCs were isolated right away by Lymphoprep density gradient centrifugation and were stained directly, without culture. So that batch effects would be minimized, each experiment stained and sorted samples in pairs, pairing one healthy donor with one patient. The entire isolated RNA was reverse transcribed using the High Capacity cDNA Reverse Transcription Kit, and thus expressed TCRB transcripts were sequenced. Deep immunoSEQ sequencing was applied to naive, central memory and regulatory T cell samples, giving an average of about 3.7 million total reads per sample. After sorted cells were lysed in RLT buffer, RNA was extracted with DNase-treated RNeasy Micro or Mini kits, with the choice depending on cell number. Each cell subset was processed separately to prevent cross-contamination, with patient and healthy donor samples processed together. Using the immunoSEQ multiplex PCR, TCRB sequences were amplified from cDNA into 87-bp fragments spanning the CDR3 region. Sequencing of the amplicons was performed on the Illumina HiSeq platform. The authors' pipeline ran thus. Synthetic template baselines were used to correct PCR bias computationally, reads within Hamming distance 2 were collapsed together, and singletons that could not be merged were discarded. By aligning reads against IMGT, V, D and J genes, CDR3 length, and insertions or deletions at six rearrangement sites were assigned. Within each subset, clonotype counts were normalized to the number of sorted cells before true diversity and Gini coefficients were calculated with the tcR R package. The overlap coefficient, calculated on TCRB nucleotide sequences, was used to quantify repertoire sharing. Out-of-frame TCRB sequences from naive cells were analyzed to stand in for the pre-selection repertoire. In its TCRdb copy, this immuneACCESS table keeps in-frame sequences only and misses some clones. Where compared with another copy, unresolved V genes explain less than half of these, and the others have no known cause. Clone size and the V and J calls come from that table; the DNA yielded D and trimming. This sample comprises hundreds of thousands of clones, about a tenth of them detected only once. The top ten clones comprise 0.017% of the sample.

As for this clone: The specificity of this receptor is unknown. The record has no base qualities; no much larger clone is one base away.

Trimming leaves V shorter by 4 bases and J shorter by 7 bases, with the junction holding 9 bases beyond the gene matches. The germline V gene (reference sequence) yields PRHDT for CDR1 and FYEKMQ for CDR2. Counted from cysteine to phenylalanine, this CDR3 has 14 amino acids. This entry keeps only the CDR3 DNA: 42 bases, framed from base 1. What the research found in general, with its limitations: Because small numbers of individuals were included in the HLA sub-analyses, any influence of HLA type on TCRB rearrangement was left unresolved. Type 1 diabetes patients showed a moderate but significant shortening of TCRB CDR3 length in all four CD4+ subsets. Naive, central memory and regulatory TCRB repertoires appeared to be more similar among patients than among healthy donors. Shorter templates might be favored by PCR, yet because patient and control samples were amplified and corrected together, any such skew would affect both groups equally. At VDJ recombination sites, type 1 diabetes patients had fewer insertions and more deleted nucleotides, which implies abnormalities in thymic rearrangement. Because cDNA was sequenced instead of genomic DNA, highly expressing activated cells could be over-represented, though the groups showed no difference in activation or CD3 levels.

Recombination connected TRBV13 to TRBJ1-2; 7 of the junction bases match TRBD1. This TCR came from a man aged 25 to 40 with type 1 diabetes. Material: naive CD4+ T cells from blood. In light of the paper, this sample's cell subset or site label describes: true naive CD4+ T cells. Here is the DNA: TGTGCCAGCAGCTCCTACAGGGGTGACAGTGGCTACACCTTC. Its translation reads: CASSSYRGDSGYTF.